This T cell receptor (beta chain) was identified during a study of T cells after yellow fever vaccination. Whole-study results and caveats: Few clonotypes appeared in both CD4 and CD8 compartments.

This clonotype has a count of ten or more. Its target is not known. The V gene's germline CDR1 is SGHTA and CDR2 FQGTGA. This CDR3 region has 14 residues. V lost 4 bases and J 7 bases, leaving 11 bases between the germline ends. As TCR cDNA was made by 5'RACE template switching, a universal primer site and UMIs were added. TCRdb re-analysed the 5' RACE reads in MiXCR, keeping a single row per CDR3 protein. The data contain around 46,000 distinct CDR3 sequences, 7.4% of them singletons. The sequence was obtained from a man aged 18 to 29 who received the YFV17D yellow fever vaccine. The chain links TRBV7-3 to TRBJ1-6; tentatively, D is TRBD1 (5 bases). The specimen comprised CD8+ T cells sorted from PBMCs, sampled around 15 days after the first yellow fever vaccination. The CDR3 nucleotides are TGTGCCAGCAGCTCAAACGGGGGAAATTCACCCCTCCACTTT. Protein: CASSSNGGNSPLHF.